Below are 31 T cell receptor beta chains sequenced from a single sample in a study of blood T cell repertoires in COVID-19. Profiled with immunoSEQ multiplex PCR; TCRdb holds only in-frame clones, not every one. Altogether 200,000 to 250,000 clones are present, 70% to 85% being singletons, with the ten largest covering 1.5% to 2%. Source material: peripheral blood. The source of these receptors is an elderly woman with acute or convalescent COVID-19.

The rearrangement uses TRBV4-1 and TRBJ1-2; the match to TRBD1 covers 11 bases. The germline V gene has CDR1 MGHRA and CDR2 YSYEKL. The length of the CDR3 is 15 residues. V shed 0 bases and J 8 bases; nucleotides not matched to a gene: 5. In DNA form, the CDR3 reads TGCGCCAGCAGCCAAGAGGACAGGGGGCGCAGAGGCTACACCTTC. It is translated as CASSQEDRGRRGYTF.

The rearrangement joins TRBV24-1 to TRBJ2-5, with TRBD2 matching over 7 bases. V was pared by 3 bases and J by 1 base, with 7 bases of the junction left unmatched. CDR1 KGHDR and CDR2 SFDVKD come from the germline V gene. The CDR3 runs to 16 residues. The CDR3 DNA reads TGTGCCACCAGTGATCCGGCGGGCGGGAGCCAAGAGACCCAGTACTTC. Encoded protein: CATSDPAGGSQETQYF.

This clone was detected only once. This sequence joins TRBV6-1 and TRBJ2-1, with D unresolved. Deletions cut 2 bases from V and 9 bases from J, with 17 bases between. This CDR3 region has 15 residues. Germline lookup yields CDR1 MNHNS and CDR2 SASEGT. As DNA, the CDR3 is TGTGCCAGCAGTGAACTGGTAGTTTCATCAAGTGAGCAGTTCTTC. Translated, it gives CASSELVVSSSEQFF.

The rearrangement joins TRBV6-6 to TRBJ1-4; D remains ambiguous. This CDR3 is 15 amino acids long. V gave up 6 bases and J gave up 1 base, with 12 bases separating them. The V gene's germline CDR1 is MNHNY and CDR2 SVGAGI (reference sequence). CDR3 sequence: CASRGTTLTNEKLFF. The CDR3 DNA reads TGTGCCAGCAGGGGCACAACGCTAACTAATGAAAAACTGTTTTTT.

The rearrangement joins TRBV28 to TRBJ1-6, with D hard to call. V lost 6 bases, J lost 7 bases, and 19 bases lay in between. This CDR3 has 16 amino acids. The germline gives CDR1 MDHEN, CDR2 SYDVKM. The CDR3, as DNA: TGTGCCAGCAGCCCGGTGTCGGGGTTAGACAATTCACCCCTCCACTTT. This sequence encodes CASSPVSGLDNSPLHF.

This clone was seen only a few times. The chain carries TRBV28 and TRBJ2-4; 9 bases line up with TRBD2. The V segment lost 5 bases and the J segment 1 base; nucleotides outside the gene matches: 3. Per germline, CDR1 MDHEN and CDR2 SYDVKM. The CDR3 is 15 amino acids. CDR3 DNA: TGTGCCAGCAGTGTTAGCGGGAGTGCCAAAAACATTCAGTACTTC. Amino acids: CASSVSGSAKNIQYF.

This chain links TRBV7-2 with TRBJ2-1; TRBD2 matches 11 bases. Germline V gene lookup returns CDR1 SGHTA and CDR2 FQGNSA. The length of the CDR3 is 17 residues. The J segment lost 3 bases and the V segment lost 1 base, leaving 5 bases of the junction unmatched. The CDR3 DNA is TGTGCCAGCAGCTTAGTCGGGACTAGCGGCCTCTACAATGAGCAGTTCTTC. Amino acid sequence: CASSLVGTSGLYNEQFF. Based on the CDR3 plus reference TRBV7-2 and TRBJ2-1, the full variable domain is GAGVSQSPSNKVTEKGKDVELRCDPISGHTALYWYRQSLGQGLEFLIYFQGNSAPDKSGLPSDRFSAERTGGSVSTLTIQRTQQEDSAVYLCASSLVGTSGLYNEQFFGPGTRLTVL.

There are a few counts of this clone. The chain joins TRBV15 to TRBJ1-2; TRBD1 matches 9 bases. Germline loops: CDR1 LNHNV, CDR2 YYDKDF (reference sequence). V lost 0 bases to trimming and J lost 6 bases; unmatched junction nucleotides: 11. This CDR3 has 17 amino acids. The CDR3 loop is CATSRDRDRVSLNGYTF. As DNA, the CDR3 is TGTGCCACCAGCAGAGATCGGGACAGGGTCAGTTTAAATGGCTACACCTTC. The variable domain in full, completed from reference TRBV15 and TRBJ1-2, reads DAMVIQNPRYQVTQFGKPVTLSCSQTLNHNVMYWYQQKSSQAPKLLFHYYDKDFNNEADTPDNFQSRRPNTSFCFLDIRSPGLGDTAMYLCATSRDRDRVSLNGYTFGSGTRLTVV.

The gene calls are TRBV9 and TRBJ1-5; D not certain. Deletions cut 2 bases from V and 3 bases from J, with 6 bases between. Per germline, CDR1 SGDLS and CDR2 YYNGEE. The CDR3 spans 13 residues. The CDR3 reads CASSVAANQPQHF. CDR3 bases: TGTGCCAGCAGCGTGGCCGCCAATCAGCCCCAGCATTTT.

This clone was picked up a small number of times. The chain carries TRBV14 and TRBJ2-1, with 9 bases lining up with TRBD1. The germline CDR1 and CDR2 sequences are SGHDN and FVKESK. There are 18 residues in the CDR3. V shed 3 bases and J 2 bases; nucleotides not matched to a gene: 11. CDR3 DNA: TGTGCCAGCAGCCACAGACCGGGACAGGGATCCCCCTACAATGAGCAGTTCTTC. Translating it yields CASSHRPGQGSPYNEQFF.

This clone was seen a single time. This chain connects TRBV3-1 (or the pseudogene TRBV3-2) to TRBJ1-3; D is perhaps TRBD1 (6 bases). The CDR3 runs 21 residues. CDR1 is LGHDT, CDR2 YNNKEL, per germline (reference sequence). The germline V and J ends were trimmed by 0 bases and 6 bases, with 30 bases remaining between them. CDR3 protein: CASSQDREGGLPTKNINTIYF. The CDR3 DNA sequence: TGTGCCAGCAGCCAAGATCGGGAGGGGGGGTTGCCCACCAAGAACATAAACACCATATATTTT.

V and J are TRBV3-1 (or the pseudogene TRBV3-2) and TRBJ1-6, with TRBD1 matching over 7 bases. The germline V gene has CDR1 LGHDT and CDR2 YNNKEL (reference sequence). This CDR3 region has 14 residues. The J segment lost 5 bases and the V segment lost 4 bases, leaving 2 bases of the junction unmatched. For the CDR3, the DNA is TGTGCCAGCAGCCTAGGGACAGATAATTCACCCCTCCACTTT. It encodes CASSLGTDNSPLHF.

The chain carries TRBV19 and TRBJ2-5, with D perhaps TRBD2 (5 bases). V was clipped by 6 bases and J by 4 bases, with 9 bases between them. Germline V lookup: CDR1 LNHDA, CDR2 SQIVND (reference sequence). The length of the CDR3 is 12 residues. The CDR3 DNA reads as TGTGCCAGTAGCGGGGTTCTAGAGACCCAGTACTTC. Encoded protein: CASSGVLETQYF.

The chain is built from TRBV6-5 and TRBJ1-6; 9 bases match TRBD1. Germline values: CDR1 MNHEY, CDR2 SVGAGI. This CDR3 is 15 amino acids long. Trimming removed 6 bases from V and 9 bases from J; junction bases left unmatched: 9. The CDR3 nucleotides are TGTGCCAGCAGCCGGACGGACAGGGGTGCTTCACCCCTCCACTTT. Protein sequence: CASSRTDRGASPLHF.

The chain carries TRBV29-1 and TRBJ1-4; 7 positions match TRBD1. The CDR3 runs 14 residues. Per the germline V gene, CDR1 is SQVTM and CDR2 is ANQGSEA. V shed 6 bases and J 6 bases; nucleotides not matched to a gene: 10. CDR3 protein: CSVRTGTADEKLFF. DNA of the CDR3: TGCAGCGTCCGCACCGGGACAGCCGATGAAAAACTGTTTTTT.

The rearrangement links TRBV25-1 to TRBJ1-2; TRBD1 matches 7 bases. V lost 0 bases and J lost 2; bases outside the gene matches: 9. CDR3 length equals 17 residues. The V gene's germline CDR1 is MGHDK and CDR2 SYGVNS. The CDR3 is CASSEYSGDSPNYGYTF. CDR3 in DNA: TGTGCCAGCAGTGAATATTCCGGGGACAGCCCAAACTATGGCTACACCTTC.

The V call is TRBV10-2, the J call TRBJ2-4; the match to TRBD2 covers 8 bases. Losses at the gene ends were 8 bases for V and 2 bases for J; bases not matched to a gene: 11. This CDR3 has 16 residues. CDR1 WSHSY and CDR2 SAAADI come from the germline V gene. In DNA form, the CDR3 reads TGCGCCAGCGCGCTAATAGCGGGACTAACCAAAAACATTCAGTACTTC. This gives the protein CASALIAGLTKNIQYF.

V and J are TRBV11-2 and TRBJ2-5; 9 nucleotides align to TRBD2. This CDR3 is built from 15 residues. After removal of 3 bases from V and 5 bases from J, the junction contained 7 bases not matched to a gene. Germline CDR1 reads SGHAT; CDR2 reads FQNNGV. Here the CDR3 DNA reads TGTGCCAGCAGCTTCACGACTAGCGGAGTGGAGACCCAGTACTTC. Translated, it gives CASSFTTSGVETQYF.

The rearrangement links TRBV28 to TRBJ1-2, with 8 bases aligning to TRBD1. The CDR3 consists of 13 residues. The V and J ends lost 9 bases and 3 bases, in that order; junction bases with no gene match: 6. CDR1 is MDHEN, CDR2 SYDVKM, per germline. The CDR3 region is CASTTGVYYGYTF. CDR3 nucleotide sequence: TGTGCCAGTACGACAGGGGTTTACTATGGCTACACCTTC.

CDR3 in amino acids: CASECKKAGTSGANVLTF. In DNA form, the CDR3 reads TGCGCCAGCGAATGTAAAAAGGCCGGGACTTCTGGGGCCAACGTCCTGACTTTC. The rearrangement joins TRBV10-1 to TRBJ2-6, with TRBD2 as a possible D gene (6 bases). The CDR3 contains 18 residues. The germline gives CDR1 WNHNN, CDR2 SYGVQD (reference sequence). Trimming pared 8 bases from V and 1 base from J, leaving 21 bases between.

The chain combines TRBV21-1 with TRBJ1-2; TRBD1, the table's D call, was not compared with the DNA. TRBV21-1 is designated a pseudogene. The CDR3 loop spans 12 amino acids. The CDR3 DNA reads TGTGCCAGCAGCGTGTACAGGGGTGGCTACACCTTC. Translated: CASSVYRGGYTF.

Many counts were recorded for this clone. The chain is built from TRBV6-2 or TRBV6-3 and TRBJ1-1; weak D call: TRBD1 (6 bases). The germline gives CDR1 MNHEY, CDR2 SVGEGT. V lost 5 bases and J lost 1, with 11 bases in between. The CDR3 sequence is 14 residues long. The CDR3 here is CASSQGFGNTEAFF. The CDR3 nucleotides are TGTGCCAGCAGTCAGGGGTTCGGGAACACTGAAGCTTTCTTT.

Notes on this clone: The same CDR3 arises from other DNA sequences in this sample as well. This chain joins TRBV3-1 (or the pseudogene TRBV3-2) and TRBJ2-7; no reliable D call. Germline V CDR1 and CDR2: LGHDT, YNNKEL (reference sequence). Deletions cut 1 base from V and 4 bases from J, with 5 bases between. This CDR3 has 12 amino acids. The CDR3 region is CASSQAGYEQYF. The CDR3 DNA sequence: TGTGCCAGCAGCCAAGCGGGTTACGAGCAGTACTTC.

The CDR3: CASSRRLDTGELFF. CDR3 DNA: TGTGCCAGCTCACGCCGACTGGACACCGGGGAGCTGTTTTTT. This chain joins TRBV18 and TRBJ2-2; no firm D call. Germline V gene data show CDR1 as KGHSH and CDR2 as LQKENI. Trimming removed 4 bases from V and 3 bases from J, with 9 bases in between. This CDR3 region has 14 residues.

The chain combines TRBV7-9 with TRBJ2-7, with 9 bases aligning to TRBD2. Germline V lookup: CDR1 SEHNR, CDR2 FQNEAQ (reference sequence). This CDR3 has 15 residues. The V gene end was trimmed by 1 base and the J gene end by 2 bases; junction bases not matched to a gene: 3. The CDR3 here is CASSLEGGRAYEQYF. In DNA form, the CDR3 reads TGTGCCAGCAGCTTAGAGGGCGGGAGGGCCTACGAGCAGTACTTC.

The CDR3 region is CASSRLAVNTGELFF. The CDR3, as DNA: TGTGCCAGCAGTCGACTAGCGGTTAACACCGGGGAGCTGTTTTTT. The genes are TRBV28 and TRBJ2-2, with 9 nucleotides matching TRBD2. The germline gives CDR1 MDHEN, CDR2 SYDVKM. The V gene end was trimmed by 5 bases and the J gene end by 2 bases; junction bases not matched to a gene: 3. This CDR3 contains 15 residues.

V usage is TRBV19 and J usage is TRBJ1-1; tentatively, D is TRBD1 (5 bases). The CDR3 totals 14 residues. Trimming cost V 4 bases and J 8 bases, with 17 bases left between them. Germline V CDR1 and CDR2: LNHDA, SQIVND (reference sequence). The chain's CDR3 is CASSTDRQRQEAFF. CDR3 bases: TGTGCCAGTAGTACAGACCGACAGCGACAGGAAGCTTTCTTT.

The V call is TRBV7-9, the J call TRBJ1-2, with 11 nucleotides matching TRBD1. The CDR3 contains 15 residues. The germline gives CDR1 SEHNR, CDR2 FQNEAQ (reference sequence). V trimming: 1 base; J trimming: 8 bases; junction bases outside the gene matches: 6. CDR3 amino acids: CASSLDGTGGRGYTF. The DNA of the CDR3 is TGTGCCAGCAGCTTAGATGGGACAGGGGGTAGAGGCTACACCTTC.

The V call is TRBV10-3, the J call TRBJ1-1; weak D call: TRBD1 (6 bases). The CDR3 covers 14 residues. Trimming shortened V by 0 bases and J by 3 bases, and 8 bases separated the two germline ends. Germline-derived CDR1 and CDR2 are ENHRY and SYGVKD. The CDR3 spells CAISESPGDTEAFF. CDR3 sequence (DNA): TGTGCCATCAGTGAGTCTCCAGGGGACACTGAAGCTTTCTTT.

V usage is TRBV4-1 and J usage is TRBJ1-3, with D perhaps matching TRBD1 (5 bases). The CDR3 loop spans 15 amino acids. Between the trimmed V and J ends, which lost 0 bases and 5 bases, there was a span of 11 bases. Germline V gives CDR1 MGHRA, CDR2 YSYEKL. CDR3 nucleotide sequence: TGCGCCAGCAGCCAAGAACCGGCAGGGCGAAACACCATATATTTT. Its protein is CASSQEPAGRNTIYF.

This clone was seen just once. The chain uses TRBV5-1 and TRBJ2-3; 7 bases are a match to TRBD1. J lost 2 bases, V lost 1 base, and 10 bases had no gene match. The germline gives CDR1 SGHRS, CDR2 YFSETQ. The CDR3 is 17 residues long. This chain's CDR3 is CASSLIPGTANTDTQYF. Written as DNA, the CDR3 is TGCGCCAGCAGCTTGATACCCGGGACAGCTAACACAGATACGCAGTATTTT.